This T cell receptor (beta chain) was sequenced during a study of T cell clones after liver transplantation. Across the whole study: In this trial, immunosuppression withdrawal was attempted within 2 years of liver transplant. Post-transplant blood was tracked for graft-donor-reactive T cell clones identified in a pre-transplant mixed lymphocyte reaction. Study-wide results and limits: Post-transplant, graft-donor-reactive CD4 TCRbeta sequences in blood dropped significantly in 5 of 8 subjects.

Germline CDR1 and CDR2: LNHDA and SQIVND (reference sequence). Trimming left V 3 bases short and J 9 bases short, with 9 bases between. This CDR3 contains 12 residues. As to this clone: Its antigen is still unknown.

The method was immunoSEQ multiplex PCR; TCRdb's version includes in-frame clones alone and lacks a portion of them. The sample includes some 6,100 clones, approximately 79% of them seen just once. The source is a human patient who received a liver transplant. Part of the T cell pool may stem from the graft donor. The chain is built from TRBV19 and TRBJ2-1; D gene uncertain. The input for sequencing was CD8+ T cells from blood, taken 24 months after liver transplant. The CDR3 sequence is CASSMWVSEQFF. In DNA form, the CDR3 reads TGTGCCAGTAGTATGTGGGTTTCTGAGCAGTTCTTC.